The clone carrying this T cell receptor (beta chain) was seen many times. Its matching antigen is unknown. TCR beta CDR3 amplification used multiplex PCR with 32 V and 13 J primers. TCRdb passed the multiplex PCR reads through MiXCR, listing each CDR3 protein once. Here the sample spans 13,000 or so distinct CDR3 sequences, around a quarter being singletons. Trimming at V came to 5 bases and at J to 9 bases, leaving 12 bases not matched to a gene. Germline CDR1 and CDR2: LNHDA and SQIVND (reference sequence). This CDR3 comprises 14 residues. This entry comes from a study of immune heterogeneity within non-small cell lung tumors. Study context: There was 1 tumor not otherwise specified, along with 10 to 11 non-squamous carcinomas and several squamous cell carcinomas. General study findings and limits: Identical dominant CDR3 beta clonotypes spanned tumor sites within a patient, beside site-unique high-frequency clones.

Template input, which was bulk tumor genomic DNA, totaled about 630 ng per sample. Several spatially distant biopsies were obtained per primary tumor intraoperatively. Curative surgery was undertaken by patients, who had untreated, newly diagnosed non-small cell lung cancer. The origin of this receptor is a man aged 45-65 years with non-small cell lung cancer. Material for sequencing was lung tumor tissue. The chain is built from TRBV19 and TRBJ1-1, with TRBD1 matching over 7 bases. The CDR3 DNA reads TGTGCCAGTAGTGTCGACAGGGTAACGGTGAAAGCTTTCTTT. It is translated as CASSVDRVTVKAFF.